The present T cell receptor (beta chain) was sequenced within a study of hypomethylating agent response in myelodysplastic syndrome (dated by TCRdb to about 2021). Broadly, across the study: Patients were treated with the hypomethylating agents azacitidine (8 of 11) or decitabine (3 of 11). The cohort included fewer than ten male and 2 female myelodysplastic syndrome patients. Patients had a mean age of approximately 69 +/- 5.7 years, and a diploid cytogenetic profile was the most common. The most frequent mutation was TET2, found in 5 of 11 patients. Six or seven patients had a response of complete response or hematologic improvement, and a few patients did not respond. Complete response or hematologic improvement counted as response, and patients meeting neither criterion were classed as non-responders.

To prepare the library, the immunoSEQ multiplex PCR assay was applied. Each sample was run at survey resolution as two replicates of about 200 ng apiece, for a total of approximately 400 ng of DNA. Rearranged TCRB sequences in genomic DNA were detected with the hsTCRB kit, which uses multiplex PCR primers directed at V and J genes. The first PCR used the QIAGEN Multiplex PCR Kit for 25 to 40 cycles to amplify the CDR3 region. Sample barcodes and Illumina adapters were added to each replicate in an approximately 8-cycle second PCR. Pooled libraries were quantified using a QuantStudio 6 and the KAPA library quantification kit. About 15 pM of pooled libraries was sequenced on an Illumina MiSeq using 156-cycle single-end reads and a 15-cycle index read. The paper's processing steps were these. Of 180,000 or so unique clonotypes, about 1.6% were flagged by VDJdb annotation as previously reported viral-epitope-specific. The immunoSEQ Data Assistant and immunoSEQ Analyzer converted raw reads into normalized, annotated TCRB repertoires. Clonotypes were analyzed with BioAnalyzer and version 0.6.5 of the immunarch R package. Before richness was estimated, every repertoire was downsampled to match the clone count of the smallest repertoire. Clonotypes were sorted into expanded, contracted or novel categories with Fisher's exact tests, where novel meant the clonotype had zero frequency before treatment. Significantly changed CDR3 beta sequences were clustered with GLIPH2 using simulation_depth=1000 and kmer_min_depth=3, and CDR3s shorter than five residues were excluded. TCRdb retrieved this table from immuneACCESS and kept in-frame rearrangements only. Not all clones are present; in checked studies, unresolved V genes account for under half, and no reason is known for the remainder. The D gene and trimming were derived from the DNA, and the V and J assignments and clone size from that table. The sample contains approximately 940 clones, roughly 81% of them found a single time. About 20% of the sample belongs to the ten largest clones.

On the study overall, not on this receptor specifically: Whether the shared GLIPH2 clusters possibly recognize novel MDS antigens was not confirmed and still needs to be tested experimentally. Age matching of healthy control donors to MDS patients was not performed, and the MDS versus healthy comparison could have been impacted by this lack of age matching. Novel clonotypes were found to emerge more often in responders, whereas more contracted clonotypes were observed in non-responders after treatment. Only roughly eleven patients were analyzed, making the cohort small. Richness, rarefaction diversity and clonality did not change significantly after hypomethylating agent treatment, across all patients or within response groups.

T-cell subsets were not sorted, so the analysis was performed on bulk bone marrow. TCR beta CDR3 regions were immunosequenced from bone marrow of about eleven myelodysplastic syndrome patients before and after hypomethylating agent therapy. Each patient contributed a baseline bone marrow plus two to three bone marrows at different post-treatment timepoints for longitudinal repertoire tracking. Whole bone marrow served as the source for genomic DNA extraction, with DNA quality checked using TapeStation, NanoDrop OneC and PicoGreen assays. Including cysteine and phenylalanine, the CDR3 has 15 amino acids. CDR3 DNA is the only sequence kept; it has 45 bases, read in frame from the first base. V is clipped by 0 bases and J by 4 bases, and the sequence between their germline boundaries is 12 bases long. The germline V gene encodes CDR1 MNHEY and CDR2 SMNVEV (reference sequence). This clone was detected a few times. The target of this receptor is not known. No per-base quality is available; no much larger clone lies one base away.

The chain was built from TRBV27 and TRBJ1-1, with no D gene named confidently. The material sequenced was bone marrow, taken before or after starting hypomethylating agent treatment for myelodysplastic syndrome (not recorded which). The sequence was obtained from a human donor with myelodysplastic syndrome. At the DNA level, the sequence is TGTGCCAGCAGTTTATCGACGGCGGACTTCACTGAAGCTTTCTTT. This is translated as CASSLSTADFTEAFF.